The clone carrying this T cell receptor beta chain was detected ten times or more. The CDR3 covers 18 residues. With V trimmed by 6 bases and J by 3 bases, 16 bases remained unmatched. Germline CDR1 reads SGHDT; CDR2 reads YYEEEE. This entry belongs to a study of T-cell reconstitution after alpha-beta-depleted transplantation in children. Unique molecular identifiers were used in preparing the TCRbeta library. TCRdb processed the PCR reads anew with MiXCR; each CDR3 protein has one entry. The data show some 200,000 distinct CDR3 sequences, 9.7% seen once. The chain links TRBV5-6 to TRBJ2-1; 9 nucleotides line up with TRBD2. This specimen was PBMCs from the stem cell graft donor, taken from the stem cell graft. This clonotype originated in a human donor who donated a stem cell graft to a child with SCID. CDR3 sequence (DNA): TGTGCCAGCATCGAGAGGACTAGCGCCATACTAAACTACAATGAGCAGTTCTTC. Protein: CASIERTSAILNYNEQFF.